Listed below are T cell receptor beta chains from one sample, sequenced in a study of CD8 T cells in Susac syndrome. TCRdb re-derived calls from the immunoSEQ multiplex PCR reads in MiXCR, one entry per CDR3 protein. This sample has about 84,000 distinct CDR3 sequences; about 95% occur once, and the top ten carry 0.41%. The specimen was CD8+ T cells from PBMCs. These receptors came from a human donor with Susac syndrome. Both conserved end residues are part of each CDR3. D genes are given only for firm matches. Clone size, where shown, is once, few, many, or a class for clones that have expanded.

CDR3 DNA,CDR3 protein,V gene,clone size,J gene,D gene
TGTGCCAGCAGTACGGGGACAGGGGGCACTGAAGCTTTCTTT,CASSTGTGGTEAFF,TRBV6-5,.,TRBJ1-1,TRBD1
TGTGCCAGCAGCCAAGGGAGGCAAGGACTAGCGGGATTCCTGAGCTCCTACAATGAGCAGTTCTTC,CASSQGRQGLAGFLSSYNEQFF,TRBV14,.,TRBJ2-1,TRBD2
TGTGCCAGCAGCCATTGGACAGGGGACGGCGAGACCCAGTACTTC,CASSHWTGDGETQYF,TRBV13,.,TRBJ2-5,TRBD1
TGTGCCAGCAGTTCTAGCGGAAGTCTCTACGAGCAGTACTTC,CASSSSGSLYEQYF,TRBV6-5,.,TRBJ2-7,TRBD2
TGCAGCGCGGATCCAGCTAACTATGGCTACACCTTC,CSADPANYGYTF,TRBV20-1,.,TRBJ1-2,.
TGCAGCGTCCCCCACCCCAGACAGGCTAGTACGCAGTATTTT,CSVPHPRQASTQYF,TRBV29-1,.,TRBJ2-3,.
TGCGCCAGCAGCCGCTCGGCGGGAGGGCCCAACGAGCAGTACTTC,CASSRSAGGPNEQYF,TRBV4-3,.,TRBJ2-7,TRBD2
TGTGCCAGCAGCGCCAACGGGGCCAACGTCCTGACTTTC,CASSANGANVLTF,TRBV9,.,TRBJ2-6,.
TGTGCCAGCAGTCCCTCCCGGGGTTACAATGAGCAGTTCTTC,CASSPSRGYNEQFF,TRBV12-3/TRBV12-4,.,TRBJ2-1,.
TGTGCCAGCAGCTTTTTCAGTAAGGGGATATCCTACAATGAGCAGTTCTTC,CASSFFSKGISYNEQFF,TRBV7-9,.,TRBJ2-1,.
TGTGCCAGCAGCCTGTTGGGACGGACAAACACTGAAGCTTTCTTT,CASSLLGRTNTEAFF,TRBV3-1,.,TRBJ1-1,.
TGTGCCAGCAGCGAGGGGTCCTACGAGCAGTACTTC,CASSEGSYEQYF,TRBV7-9,.,TRBJ2-7,.
TGTGCCAGCAGTGGGGGGGGGACGGAGAATTACTCTGGAAACACCATATATTTT,CASSGGGTENYSGNTIYF,TRBV9,.,TRBJ1-3,.
TGTGCCAGCAGCGTAGTGCCTAGAAGGTATACCGGGGAGCTGTTTTTT,CASSVVPRRYTGELFF,TRBV9,.,TRBJ2-2,.
TGCGCCAGCAGCTTGGAAAGTAGCGGGCTTAGCTCCTACAATGAGCAGTTCTTC,CASSLESSGLSSYNEQFF,TRBV5-1,.,TRBJ2-1,TRBD2
TGCGCCAGCAGCCAAGATGGGGCTAGCGACAGCACAGATACGCAGTATTTT,CASSQDGASDSTDTQYF,TRBV4-3,.,TRBJ2-3,.
TGTGCCAGCAGATCGGGACAGGCAGGGGAAAAACTGTTTTTT,CASRSGQAGEKLFF,TRBV27,.,TRBJ1-4,TRBD1
TGCAGCGTTGAAGCCGACAGGGGATTTAACTACGAGCAGTACTTC,CSVEADRGFNYEQYF,TRBV29-1,.,TRBJ2-7,TRBD1
TGCGCCAGCAGCCCGAGACAGGCCCAAGAGACCCAGTACTTC,CASSPRQAQETQYF,TRBV4-1,.,TRBJ2-5,.
TGCGCCAGCAGCCCTTCTACACCGGTGGTGAGCACAGATACGCAGTATTTT,CASSPSTPVVSTDTQYF,TRBV5-1,.,TRBJ2-3,.
TGTGCCAGCAGTTTAACCCGGTCGAATCAGCCCCAGCATTTT,CASSLTRSNQPQHF,TRBV12-3/TRBV12-4,once,TRBJ1-5,.
TGTGCCAGTAGTATTCGAGGATACTACGAGCAGTACTTC,CASSIRGYYEQYF,TRBV19,once,TRBJ2-7,.
TGCAGCGTTGAGGACCTCACTGAAGCTTTCTTT,CSVEDLTEAFF,TRBV29-1,.,TRBJ1-1,.
TGTGCCAGTAGACAGGGGGCAAGGGATACGCAGTATTTT,CASRQGARDTQYF,TRBV6-2/TRBV6-3,.,TRBJ2-3,TRBD1
TGTGCCAGCACCTCGGAAGGTGGAGGGGGAAAGGACGGTGGCTACACCTTC,CASTSEGGGGKDGGYTF,TRBV7-9,.,TRBJ1-2,.
TGTGCCAGCAGTTACCGGACTAGCGGGGGCAATGAGCAGTTCTTC,CASSYRTSGGNEQFF,TRBV6-2/TRBV6-3,.,TRBJ2-1,TRBD2
TGCAGTGCTAGGCAAGCGGGATCGAACTACAATGAGCAGTTCTTC,CSARQAGSNYNEQFF,TRBV20-1,.,TRBJ2-1,TRBD2
TGTGCCAGCAGCCAAGATTACGTAGACTCCGGGACAGGGGAGTTTAGCACAGATACGCAGTATTTT,CASSQDYVDSGTGEFSTDTQYF,TRBV14,.,TRBJ2-3,TRBD1
TGCAGTGCTAGTGCCCCCCACACGGTGGACCACGAGCAGTACTTC,CSASAPHTVDHEQYF,TRBV20-1,.,TRBJ2-7,.
TGTGCCAGCAGCACTGAAGGGCGTACCCCCTACGAGCAGTACTTC,CASSTEGRTPYEQYF,TRBV7-9,.,TRBJ2-7,.
TGTGCCAGCAGTGAGGTCTTGGATTCACCCCTCCACTTT,CASSEVLDSPLHF,TRBV25-1,.,TRBJ1-6,.
TGCAGCGGGATGGCGGGACAAACCTACGAGCAGTACTTC,CSGMAGQTYEQYF,TRBV29-1,.,TRBJ2-7,.
TGTGCCAGCAGTTTTGGAGGTAATACCAATCAGCCCCAGCATTTT,CASSFGGNTNQPQHF,TRBV28,.,TRBJ1-5,.
TGTGCCACGGCTTCGGGTGGACGGGGGCAGGAGGGCTACACCTTC,CATASGGRGQEGYTF,TRBV12-3/TRBV12-4,.,TRBJ1-2,.
TGTGCCAGCAGCCACCGCCTAGCGGATCAAGAGACCCAGTACTTC,CASSHRLADQETQYF,TRBV7-9,.,TRBJ2-5,TRBD2
TGTGCCAGCAGCTCCGGAAGGAGCATGACGAATCAGCCCCAGCATTTT,CASSSGRSMTNQPQHF,TRBV7-8,.,TRBJ1-5,.
TGCAGTGCTAGATCGGGAGGTCCCGTCGCGCATCAGCCCCAGCATTTT,CSARSGGPVAHQPQHF,TRBV20-1,.,TRBJ1-5,.
TGTGCCACCAGCAAATTACAGGGGCGCACAGATACGCAGTATTTT,CATSKLQGRTDTQYF,TRBV15,.,TRBJ2-3,TRBD1
TGTGCCACCAGCAGAGAGGACAGGGAATCTAACTATGGCTACACCTTC,CATSREDRESNYGYTF,TRBV15,.,TRBJ1-2,TRBD1
TGCAGCGTTGGATGGGACAGGGGGAACACTGAAGCTTTCTTT,CSVGWDRGNTEAFF,TRBV29-1,.,TRBJ1-1,TRBD1
TGTGCCAGCAGTCTACCGAGCGGGAACTATGGCTACACCTTC,CASSLPSGNYGYTF,TRBV28,.,TRBJ1-2,.
TGTGCCAGCAGCCACTGGGACCAAGCCTACGAGCAGTACTTC,CASSHWDQAYEQYF,TRBV3-1,.,TRBJ2-7,.
TGTGCCAGCAGCCAAGCTCGAGGGTCCGACTACGAGCAGTACTTC,CASSQARGSDYEQYF,TRBV4-2,.,TRBJ2-7,.
TGCAGCGTTGAAGATCAAGGGGGCGAGAGAAACACCATATATTTT,CSVEDQGGERNTIYF,TRBV29-1,.,TRBJ1-3,TRBD1
TGCAGCGTGCCGGGACAGGGGGATGGCTACACCTTC,CSVPGQGDGYTF,TRBV29-1,.,TRBJ1-2,TRBD1
TGTGCCAGCAGTTTCTCTGGGGCCAACGTCCTGACTTTC,CASSFSGANVLTF,TRBV25-1,.,TRBJ2-6,.
TGTGCCAGCAGTTCGTTAGCCCAATACGAGCAGTACTTC,CASSSLAQYEQYF,TRBV6-2/TRBV6-3,.,TRBJ2-7,.
TGTGCCAGCAAGGTAGCGGAAAGCTCCTACGAGCAGTACTTC,CASKVAESSYEQYF,TRBV6-2/TRBV6-3,.,TRBJ2-7,.
TGCGCCAGCAGCGAACGGACTAGTCTAACAGATACGCAGTATTTT,CASSERTSLTDTQYF,TRBV5-1,.,TRBJ2-3,TRBD2
TGCAGCGTGGAGGGACTAGCGGGAGGGGTACCCTACGAGCAGTACTTC,CSVEGLAGGVPYEQYF,TRBV29-1,.,TRBJ2-7,TRBD2
TGTGCCAGCTCCGACAGGACTAAAACTTACGAGCAGTACTTC,CASSDRTKTYEQYF,TRBV2,.,TRBJ2-7,.
TGTGCCACGACTAGCGGGGTCTACAATGAGCAGTTCTTC,CATTSGVYNEQFF,TRBV6-5,.,TRBJ2-1,TRBD2
TGCGCCAGCAGCCAAGTAACAGAAGAGACCCAGTACTTC,CASSQVTEETQYF,TRBV4-1,.,TRBJ2-5,.
TGTGCCAGCAGAGATTATGGCTACACCTTC,CASRDYGYTF,TRBV2,.,TRBJ1-2,.
TGCAGTGCTAGAGAGACAGGGGATGTTCAGCCCCAGCATTTT,CSARETGDVQPQHF,TRBV20-1,.,TRBJ1-5,TRBD1
TGCGCCAGCGGACCGGGACAGCTTGAAGCTTTCTTT,CASGPGQLEAFF,TRBV10-2,.,TRBJ1-1,TRBD1
TGTGCCAGCAGTTTACTGTTAACTGAGGGGGAGCTGTTTTTT,CASSLLLTEGELFF,TRBV28,.,TRBJ2-2,.
TGCAGCGCAGAATTTCAGGGCCTGAACACTGAAGCTTTCTTT,CSAEFQGLNTEAFF,TRBV29-1,.,TRBJ1-1,.
TGTGCCAGCAGCCCTCGGGACTCCACAGGGGAGACCCAGTACTTC,CASSPRDSTGETQYF,TRBV13,.,TRBJ2-5,.
TGTGCCAGCGTCGAGGTTCGGAACACAGATACGCAGTATTTT,CASVEVRNTDTQYF,TRBV28,.,TRBJ2-3,.